This TCR beta chain was documented in a study of T cell changes during pregnancy in multiple sclerosis (dated by TCRdb to between 2018 and 2021). With regard to the full study: The study looked at changes in the T cell repertoire across pregnancy in women with multiple sclerosis.

Its CDR3 holds 15 amino acids, cysteine through phenylalanine. Of the read, only the CDR3 DNA is kept; its 45 bases are in frame from base 1. The germline V gene sets CDR1 to MNHEY and CDR2 to SVGAGI. Unmatched junction bases come to 0, with V trimmed by 2 bases and J by 0 bases. Comments on this clone: What this receptor recognizes is not known. Qualities for individual bases were not recorded, and no much larger clone is one base off.

The receptor library was made with the immunoSEQ multiplex PCR assay. The table was pulled from immuneACCESS by TCRdb, which kept in-frame rearrangements only. Such tables lose some clones; where checked, under half of the loss comes from unresolved V genes, and the rest has no known cause. Recorded for this sample are some 40,000 clones; 70% to 90% of them occurred a single time. The ten top clones hold under 5% of the sample. Source: CD8+ T cells from peripheral blood mononuclear cells, taken in the first trimester of pregnancy. The chain is assembled from TRBV6-5 and TRBJ1-4; TRBD1 fits 7 bases in the junction. This TCR derives from a female donor with multiple sclerosis, enrolled in a pregnancy study. The DNA reads as follows: TGTGCCAGCAGTTACGGGACAGCAACTAATGAAAAACTGTTTTTT. It translates as CASSYGTATNEKLFF.